Shown below are 5 T cell receptor beta chains from a single sample sequenced in a study of OX40 agonist ivuxolimab in advanced cancers. Data came from immunoSEQ multiplex PCR; TCRdb stores just in-frame clones and leaves some out. The sample includes about 100,000 clones, 89% of them seen just once. Sequencing was performed on CD4+ or CD8+ T cells sorted from blood, taken in a trial of the OX40 agonist ivuxolimab. The receptor set was obtained from an adult with an advanced solid tumor such as melanoma, head and neck, liver or kidney cancer.

The rearrangement uses TRBV9 and TRBJ1-1, with a possible D match to TRBD1 (5 bases). The V end was cut by 3 bases, the J end by 1 base, with 10 bases between. The CDR3 runs to 14 residues. From germline, CDR1 is SGDLS and CDR2 YYNGEE. CDR3 coding DNA: TGTGCCAGCAGCGGACGACAGTCGAACACTGAAGCTTTCTTT. It codes for CASSGRQSNTEAFF.

V gene TRBV7-2 combines with J gene TRBJ2-7; D remains unclear. Trimming stripped 0 bases from V and 1 base from J, with 4 bases between. Germline V gene data show CDR1 as SGHTA and CDR2 as FQGNSA. The CDR3 has 13 residues. The DNA for the CDR3 is TGTGCCAGCAGCTTAGCCCTATCCTACGAGCAGTACTTC. Its translation: CASSLALSYEQYF. Supplemented by reference TRBV7-2 and TRBJ2-7, the full variable domain reads GAGVSQSPSNKVTEKGKDVELRCDPISGHTALYWYRQSLGQGLEFLIYFQGNSAPDKSGLPSDRFSAERTGGSVSTLTIQRTQQEDSAVYLCASSLALSYEQYFGPGTRLTVT.

The chain uses TRBV6-1 and TRBJ2-7, with TRBD1 matching 7 bases. CDR3 size: 14 residues. The germline V gene encodes CDR1 MNHNS and CDR2 SASEGT. Trimming at V came to 8 bases and at J to 2 bases, leaving 9 bases not matched to a gene. In DNA, the CDR3 is TGTGCCAGCCCTTCTGGACAGGATGCCTACGAGCAGTACTTC. It yields the protein CASPSGQDAYEQYF.

This clone has only one observation. The rearrangement uses TRBV27 and TRBJ2-2; D possibly corresponds to TRBD1 (8 bases). Germline values: CDR1 MNHEY, CDR2 SMNVEV (reference sequence). V was trimmed by 5 bases and J by 0 bases, leaving 31 bases between them. This CDR3 region has 22 residues. The CDR3 reads CASSPTTGAALTSRANTGELFF. The CDR3 region has the DNA TGTGCCAGCAGTCCGACGACAGGGGCGGCCCTGACTAGCCGCGCGAACACCGGGGAGCTGTTTTTT.

Here the CDR3 reads CASSWGQGALNIQYF. The CDR3 region has the DNA TGCGCCAGCAGCTGGGGACAGGGGGCTTTAAACATTCAGTACTTC. The gene calls are TRBV5-1 and TRBJ2-4; 12 nucleotides match TRBD1. The V segment lost 3 bases and the J segment 6 bases; nucleotides outside the gene matches: 4. The CDR3 is 15 residues long. CDR1 is SGHRS and CDR2 is YFSETQ in the germline V gene.